Listed below are T cell receptor beta chains from one sample, sequenced in a study of T-cell reconstitution after alpha-beta-depleted transplantation in children. Via MiXCR, TCRdb re-called the PCR reads, giving one row per CDR3 protein. The sample has a few hundred thousand distinct CDR3 sequences; 13% are singletons. Sequencing was performed on PBMCs, mostly from graft donor cells, taken 360 days after TCRalphabeta/CD19-depleted stem cell transplant. These receptors all come from a male patient aged 10 to 17 who had a stem cell transplant for acute myeloid leukemia, so the T cells may come from the graft donor. The conserved cysteine and the conserved F or W are not part of the CDR3 here. Only some rows state a clone size, as once, few, many or a class for expanded clones.

>many|TRBJ2-2|TRBV12-3/TRBV12-4
ASSLWGRANTGELF
>NA|TRBJ1-6|TRBV29-1
SVEVDRSSYNSPLH
>few|TRBJ1-5|TRBV12-3/TRBV12-4
ASRIEQFNQPQH
>few|TRBJ2-1|TRBV28
ASIGSIGYNEQF
>many|TRBJ2-6|TRBV29-1
SVEVWRLSGANVLT
>many|TRBJ2-7|TRBV29-1
SVEAGGAGSYEQY
>NA|TRBJ2-3|TRBV18
ASSPPSRGGRALTQY
>many|TRBJ2-1|TRBV7-9
ASSLGGLAGEGEQF
>NA|TRBJ1-1|TRBV12-3/TRBV12-4
ASRRYRSEAF
>NA|TRBJ2-6|TRBV7-9
ASSLVLPGANVLT
>few|TRBJ2-1|TRBV27
ARWRQF
>few|TRBJ2-7|TRBV20-1
SARDLRYNYEQY
>many|TRBJ2-7|TRBV29-1
SVNAGARGYYEQY
>many|TRBJ2-1|TRBV5-1
ASRLAGTSSYNEQF
>NA|TRBJ2-3|TRBV5-4
ASSLEGGRASDTQY
>few|TRBJ2-7|TRBV4-2
ASSQKAGLERGEQY
>NA|TRBJ2-1|TRBV20-1
SARDPSPGLAAYNEQF
>NA|TRBJ2-2|TRBV29-1
SVAADGELF
>few|TRBJ2-3|TRBV5-1
ASSLDGKYTDTQY
>many|TRBJ2-7|TRBV5-1
ASSLVGTGVFYEQY
>many|TRBJ2-5|TRBV9
ASSPQRWETQY
>NA|TRBJ2-7|TRBV20-1
SAVGLRSYEQY
>NA|TRBJ2-1|TRBV10-3
AISGTLGQGRINEQF
>few|TRBJ2-1|TRBV20-1
SAEPGLAGGISYNEQF
>NA|TRBJ2-7|TRBV3-1
ASSQASWGPYEQY